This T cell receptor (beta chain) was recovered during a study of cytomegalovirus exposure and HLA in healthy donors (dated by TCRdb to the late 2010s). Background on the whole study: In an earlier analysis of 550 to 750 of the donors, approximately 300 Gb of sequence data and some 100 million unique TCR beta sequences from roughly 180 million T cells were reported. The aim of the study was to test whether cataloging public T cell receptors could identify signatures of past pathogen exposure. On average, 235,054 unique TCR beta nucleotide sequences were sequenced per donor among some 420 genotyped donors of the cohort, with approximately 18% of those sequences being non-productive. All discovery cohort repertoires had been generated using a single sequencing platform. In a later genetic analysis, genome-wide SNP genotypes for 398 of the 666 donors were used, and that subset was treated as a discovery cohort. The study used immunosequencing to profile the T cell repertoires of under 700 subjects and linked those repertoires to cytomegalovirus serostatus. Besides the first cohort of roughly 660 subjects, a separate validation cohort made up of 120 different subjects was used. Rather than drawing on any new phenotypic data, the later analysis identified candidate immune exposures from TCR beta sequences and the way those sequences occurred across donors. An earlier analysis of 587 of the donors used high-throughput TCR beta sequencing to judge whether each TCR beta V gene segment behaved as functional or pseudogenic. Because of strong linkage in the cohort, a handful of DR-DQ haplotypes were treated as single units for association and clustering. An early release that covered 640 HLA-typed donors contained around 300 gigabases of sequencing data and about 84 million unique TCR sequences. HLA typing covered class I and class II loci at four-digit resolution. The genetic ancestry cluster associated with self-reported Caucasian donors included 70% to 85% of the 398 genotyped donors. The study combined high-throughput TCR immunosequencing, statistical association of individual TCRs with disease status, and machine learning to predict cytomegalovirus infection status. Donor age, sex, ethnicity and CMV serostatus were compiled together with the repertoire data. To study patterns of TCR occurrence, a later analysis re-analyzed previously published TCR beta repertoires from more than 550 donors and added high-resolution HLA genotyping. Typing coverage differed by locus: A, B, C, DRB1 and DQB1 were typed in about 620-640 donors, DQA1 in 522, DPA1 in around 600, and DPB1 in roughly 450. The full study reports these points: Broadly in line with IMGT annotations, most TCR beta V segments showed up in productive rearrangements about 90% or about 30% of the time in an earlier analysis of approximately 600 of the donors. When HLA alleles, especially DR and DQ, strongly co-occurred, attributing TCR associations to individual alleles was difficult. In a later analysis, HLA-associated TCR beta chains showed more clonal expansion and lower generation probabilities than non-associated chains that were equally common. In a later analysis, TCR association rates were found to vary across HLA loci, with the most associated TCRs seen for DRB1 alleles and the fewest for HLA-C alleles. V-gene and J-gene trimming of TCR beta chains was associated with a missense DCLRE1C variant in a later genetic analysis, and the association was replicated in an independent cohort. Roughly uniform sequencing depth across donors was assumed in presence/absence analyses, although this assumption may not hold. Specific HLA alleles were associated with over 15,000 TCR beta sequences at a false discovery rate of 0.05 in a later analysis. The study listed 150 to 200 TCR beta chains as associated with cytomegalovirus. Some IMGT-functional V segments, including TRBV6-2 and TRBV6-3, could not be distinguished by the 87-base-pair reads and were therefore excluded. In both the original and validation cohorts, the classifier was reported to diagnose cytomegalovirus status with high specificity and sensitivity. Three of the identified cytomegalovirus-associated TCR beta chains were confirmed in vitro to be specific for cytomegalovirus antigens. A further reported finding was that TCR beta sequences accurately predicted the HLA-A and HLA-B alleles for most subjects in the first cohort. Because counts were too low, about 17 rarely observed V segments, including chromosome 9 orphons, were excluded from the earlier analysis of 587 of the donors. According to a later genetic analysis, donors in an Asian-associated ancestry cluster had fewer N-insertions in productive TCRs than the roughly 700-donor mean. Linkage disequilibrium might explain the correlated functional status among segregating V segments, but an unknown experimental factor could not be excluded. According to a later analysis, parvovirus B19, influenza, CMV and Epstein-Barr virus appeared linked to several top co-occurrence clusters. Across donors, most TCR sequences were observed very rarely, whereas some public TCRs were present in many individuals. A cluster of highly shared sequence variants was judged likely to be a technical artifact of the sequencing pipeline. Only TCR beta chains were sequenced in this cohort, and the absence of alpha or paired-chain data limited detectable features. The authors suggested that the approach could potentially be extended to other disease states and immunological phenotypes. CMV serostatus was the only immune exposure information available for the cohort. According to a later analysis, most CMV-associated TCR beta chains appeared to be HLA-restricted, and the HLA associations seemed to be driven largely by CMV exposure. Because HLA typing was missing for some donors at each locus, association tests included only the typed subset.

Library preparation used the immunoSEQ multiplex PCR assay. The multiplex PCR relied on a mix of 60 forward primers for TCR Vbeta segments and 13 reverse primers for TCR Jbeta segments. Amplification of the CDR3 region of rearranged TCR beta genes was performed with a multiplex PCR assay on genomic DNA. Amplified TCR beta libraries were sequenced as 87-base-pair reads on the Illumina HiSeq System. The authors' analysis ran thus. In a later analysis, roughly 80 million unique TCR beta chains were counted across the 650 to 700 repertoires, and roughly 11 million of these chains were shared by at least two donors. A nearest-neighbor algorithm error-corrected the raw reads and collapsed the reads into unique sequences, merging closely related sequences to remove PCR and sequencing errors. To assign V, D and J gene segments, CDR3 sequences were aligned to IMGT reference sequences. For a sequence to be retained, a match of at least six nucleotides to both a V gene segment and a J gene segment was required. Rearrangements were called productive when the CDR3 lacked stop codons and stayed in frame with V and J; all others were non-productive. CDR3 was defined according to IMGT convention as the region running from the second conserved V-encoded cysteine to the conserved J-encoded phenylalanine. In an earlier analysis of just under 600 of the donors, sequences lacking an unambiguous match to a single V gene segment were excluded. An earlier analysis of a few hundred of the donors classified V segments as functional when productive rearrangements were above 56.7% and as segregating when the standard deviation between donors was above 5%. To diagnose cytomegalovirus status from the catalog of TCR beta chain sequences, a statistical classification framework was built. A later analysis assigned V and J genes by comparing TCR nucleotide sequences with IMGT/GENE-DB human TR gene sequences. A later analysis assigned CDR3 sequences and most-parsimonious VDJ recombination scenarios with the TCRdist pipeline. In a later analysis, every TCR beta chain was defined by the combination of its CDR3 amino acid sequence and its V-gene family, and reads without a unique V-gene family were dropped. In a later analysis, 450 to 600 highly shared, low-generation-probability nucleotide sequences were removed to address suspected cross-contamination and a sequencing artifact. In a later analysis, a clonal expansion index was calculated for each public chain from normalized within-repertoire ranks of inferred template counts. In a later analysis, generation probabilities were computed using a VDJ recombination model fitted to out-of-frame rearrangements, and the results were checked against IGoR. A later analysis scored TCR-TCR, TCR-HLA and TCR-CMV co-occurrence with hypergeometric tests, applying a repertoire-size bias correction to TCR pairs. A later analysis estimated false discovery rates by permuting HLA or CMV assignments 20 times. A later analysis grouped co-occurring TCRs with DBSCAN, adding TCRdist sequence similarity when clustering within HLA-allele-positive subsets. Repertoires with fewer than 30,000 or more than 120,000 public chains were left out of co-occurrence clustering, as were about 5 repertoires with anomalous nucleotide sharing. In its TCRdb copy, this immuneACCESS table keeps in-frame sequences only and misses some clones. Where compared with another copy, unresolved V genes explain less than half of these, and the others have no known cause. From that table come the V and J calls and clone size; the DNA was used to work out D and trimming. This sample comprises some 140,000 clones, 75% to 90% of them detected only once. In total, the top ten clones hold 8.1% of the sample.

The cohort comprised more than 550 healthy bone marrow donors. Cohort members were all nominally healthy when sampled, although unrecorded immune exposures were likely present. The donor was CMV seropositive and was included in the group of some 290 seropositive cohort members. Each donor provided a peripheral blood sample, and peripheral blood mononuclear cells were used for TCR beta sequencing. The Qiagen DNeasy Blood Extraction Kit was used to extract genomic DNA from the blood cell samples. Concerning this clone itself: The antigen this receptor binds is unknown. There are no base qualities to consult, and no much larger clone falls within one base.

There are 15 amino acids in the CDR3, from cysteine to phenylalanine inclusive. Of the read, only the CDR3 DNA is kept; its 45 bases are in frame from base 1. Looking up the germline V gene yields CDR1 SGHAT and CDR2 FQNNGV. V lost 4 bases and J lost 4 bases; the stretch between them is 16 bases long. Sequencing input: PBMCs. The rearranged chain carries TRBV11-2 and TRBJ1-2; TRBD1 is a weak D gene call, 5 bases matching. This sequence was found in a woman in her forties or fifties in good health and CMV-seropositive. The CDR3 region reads CASSSLSEGRYGYTF. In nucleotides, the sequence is TGTGCCAGCAGCTCCCTATCGGAGGGGCGCTATGGCTACACCTTC. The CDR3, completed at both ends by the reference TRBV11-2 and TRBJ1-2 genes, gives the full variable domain EAGVAQSPRYKIIEKRQSVAFWCNPISGHATLYWYQQILGQGPKLLIQFQNNGVVDDSQLPKDRFSAERLKGVDSTLKIQPAKLEDSAVYLCASSSLSEGRYGYTFGSGTRLTVV.